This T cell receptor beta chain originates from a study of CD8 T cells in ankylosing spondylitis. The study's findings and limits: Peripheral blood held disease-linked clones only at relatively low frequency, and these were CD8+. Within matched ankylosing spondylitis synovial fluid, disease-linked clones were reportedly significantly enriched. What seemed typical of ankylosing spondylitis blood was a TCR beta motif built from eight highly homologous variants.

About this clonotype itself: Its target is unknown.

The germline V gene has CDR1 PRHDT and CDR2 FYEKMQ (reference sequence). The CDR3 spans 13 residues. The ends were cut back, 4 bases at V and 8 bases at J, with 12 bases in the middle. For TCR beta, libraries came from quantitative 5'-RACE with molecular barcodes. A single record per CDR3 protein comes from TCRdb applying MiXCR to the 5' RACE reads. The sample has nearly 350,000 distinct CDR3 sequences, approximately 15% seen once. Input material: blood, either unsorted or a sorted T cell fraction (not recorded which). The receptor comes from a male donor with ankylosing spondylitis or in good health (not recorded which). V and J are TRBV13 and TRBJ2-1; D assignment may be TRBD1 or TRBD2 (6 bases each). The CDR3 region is CASSSGGGHEQFF. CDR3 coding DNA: TGTGCCAGCAGCTCTGGTGGGGGGCATGAGCAGTTCTTC.